The text below deals with one TCR beta chain. Its antigen is as yet unknown. One entry per CDR3 protein results from TCRdb running MiXCR on the reads. The table lists roughly 310,000 distinct CDR3 sequences, 29% of them singletons. This entry belongs to a study of T cell repertoires in cytomegalovirus infection. General study findings and limits: Clonotypes of TCR beta that were HLA-C-restricted and CMV-specific dominated the ex vivo response.

Trimming stripped 6 bases from V and 4 bases from J, with 12 bases between. CDR3 length: 13 amino acids. The chain carries TRBV12-3 or TRBV12-4 and TRBJ1-2; the D gene is possibly TRBD1 (6 bases). The starting material was cultured PBMCs, obtained from culture after CMV antigen stimulation. The clonotype was recovered from a human donor in good health (CMV status not recorded). Some clones in this sample may be carry-over from other donors' samples. The CDR3, as DNA: TGTGCCAGCAGAGGCGACAGGAGCTATGGCTACACCTTC. Its translation is CASRGDRSYGYTF.